This T cell receptor beta chain appears in the sequencing data of a study of response to subunit inactivated influenza vaccine. The junction had 1 base not matched to a gene; V was cut back by 5 bases and J by 5 bases. CDR1 is SGHTA and CDR2 is FQGTGA in the germline V gene. The length of the CDR3 is 13 residues. TCRdb independently ran MiXCR on the RT-PCR reads; one entry per CDR3 protein. This table has about half a million distinct CDR3 sequences, roughly 9.7% appearing once. This clonotype was detected many times. The origin of this receptor is a man aged 45 to 65 who received an inactivated influenza vaccine. The chain has TRBV7-3 and TRBJ2-5, with 11 bases matching TRBD2. The input for sequencing was PBMCs from blood, taken 35 to 45 days after vaccination. The chain's CDR3 is CASSIAGGETQYF. The CDR3 DNA is TGTGCCAGCAGCATAGCGGGGGGGGAGACCCAGTACTTC.